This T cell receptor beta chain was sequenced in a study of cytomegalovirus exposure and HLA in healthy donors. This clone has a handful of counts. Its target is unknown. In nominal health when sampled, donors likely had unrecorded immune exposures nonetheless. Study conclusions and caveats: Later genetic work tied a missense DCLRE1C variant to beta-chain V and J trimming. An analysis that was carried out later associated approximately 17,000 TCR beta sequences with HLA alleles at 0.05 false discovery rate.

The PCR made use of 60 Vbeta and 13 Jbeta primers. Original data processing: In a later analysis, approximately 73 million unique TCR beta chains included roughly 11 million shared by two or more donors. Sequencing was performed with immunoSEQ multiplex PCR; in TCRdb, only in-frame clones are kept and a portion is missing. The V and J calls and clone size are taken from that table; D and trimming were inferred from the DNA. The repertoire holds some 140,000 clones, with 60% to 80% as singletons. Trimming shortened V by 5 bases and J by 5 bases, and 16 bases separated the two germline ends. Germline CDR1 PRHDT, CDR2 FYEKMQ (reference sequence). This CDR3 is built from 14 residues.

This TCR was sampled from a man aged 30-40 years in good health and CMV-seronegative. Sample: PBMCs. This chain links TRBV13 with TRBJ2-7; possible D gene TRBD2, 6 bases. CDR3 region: CASSGSGQLHEQYF. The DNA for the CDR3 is TGTGCCAGCAGCGGGAGCGGGCAGCTGCACGAGCAGTACTTC.